The source of this T cell receptor beta chain is a study of Graves' ophthalmopathy and Graves' hyperthyroidism. Study-wide results and limits: Appearing in blood as well were most expanded thyroid clonotypes above 0.001 frequency. Ophthalmopathy progression was predicted by the model at around 70% sensitivity and 72% to 80% specificity.

TCR beta CDR3 amplification used RNA transcripts. The library came from an HTBI-primed first-round RT-PCR and a second-round multiplex PCR. TCRdb reprocessed the multiplex PCR reads via MiXCR and lists one record per CDR3 protein. The sample has 150,000 to 200,000 distinct CDR3 sequences; 30% to 45% are singletons. At least ten counts were recorded for this clonotype. Its specificity is not known. V lost 4 bases, J lost 3 bases, and 12 bases lay in between. CDR3 length: 14 amino acids. Germline V gene sequence: CDR1 SGHAT, CDR2 FQNNGV. Sample: peripheral blood. This receptor was identified in a man younger than 45 with Graves' ophthalmopathy. This sequence joins TRBV11-2 and TRBJ1-2; unclear D gene. CDR3 in DNA: TGTGCCAGCAGCTCCCCCGGGAGCTACTATGGCTACACCTTC. It yields the protein CASSSPGSYYGYTF.